Listed below are T cell receptor beta chains from one sample, sequenced in a study of regulatory T cells in long-lasting Graves disease. TCRdb independently ran MiXCR on the multiplex PCR reads; one entry per CDR3 protein. The sample includes a few hundred thousand distinct CDR3 sequences, 10% to 15% of them seen just once. The same sample was also used in a study of T cells in Graves' hyperthyroidism and ophthalmopathy.

The sequences come from peripheral blood mononuclear cells (PBMCs), collected at new diagnosis, from a patient treated with antithyroid drugs. Receptors originate from a young woman with Graves disease. Each CDR3 is given with its conserved first and last residue.

>TRBV27
CASRRRQGREKLFF
>TRBV6-2/TRBV6-3
CASSYSYGESKNTEAFF
>TRBV19
CASSPIGSWIQPQHF
>TRBV27
CASSLTRRRDEQYF
>TRBV20-1
CSARAGTGGGYEQYF
>TRBV28
CASSPLRTRRLGKNIQYF
>TRBV7-3
CASSLNQYSPLHF
>TRBV6-1
CASSMGLAGASVWGEQFF
>TRBV6-1
CASEGVGTPEAFF
>TRBV6-5
CAGSLGGTEAFF
>TRBV6-2/TRBV6-3
CASSYGLAGVIQPYDVQETQYF
>TRBV20-1
CSASGLAGDYNEQFF
>TRBV9
CASSVEGTGAYEQYF
>TRBV7-9
CASSHPQGPDTQYF
>TRBV27
CACSATLRGGQYF
>TRBV28
CASRPWDRLDTDTQYF
>TRBV2
CASKNRGNSNQPQHF
>TRBV20-1
CSASRRGGYGYTF
>TRBV3-1
CASSQRGGGGGNQPQHF
>TRBV30
CAWSFVLTGGNTIYF
>TRBV2
CASSAWGPQPQHF
>TRBV12-3/TRBV12-4
CASSFGVLLYSYEQYF
>TRBV6-1
CASSPRTSGSGNEQFF
>TRBV4-3
CASSPSGTGDIGEQFF
>TRBV7-2
CASSLRERATYEQYF
>TRBV25-1
CASSGIGTGEMWPQHF
>TRBV10-3
CAIRRDREVYEQYF
>TRBV19
CASSPQVQSYNEQFF
>TRBV3-1
CASSQDRNGNYGYTF
>TRBV19
CASNPGAGRQPQHF
>TRBV20-1
CSARGGENEKLFF
>TRBV27
CASSLLQGLHNEQFF
>TRBV5-1
CASSENPTSGGYNEQFF
>TRBV20-1
CSARDSSGVYPTYGELFF
>TRBV18
CASSPRGGLRGPEAFF
>TRBV9
CASSVEGSTDTQYF
>TRBV7-7
CASSLDEGRTQYF
>TRBV18
CASSPPFDTGELFF
>TRBV6-2/TRBV6-3
CASGWSGRASEQYF
>TRBV12-3/TRBV12-4
CASSLVVQSGYTF
>TRBV10-3
CAISESAGSPEAFF
>TRBV20-1
CSARGLAEQETQYF
>TRBV7-2
CASSFFGNQPQHF
>TRBV2
CASSVEGGDTGELFF
>TRBV5-6
CASSPGQIMNTEAFF
>TRBV20-1
CSASWTGGTYEQYF
>TRBV9
CASSVGNGGLQETQYF
>TRBV12-3/TRBV12-4
CASSLVRGRKGYTF
>TRBV7-2
CASSPGTSGSYEQYF
>TRBV12-3/TRBV12-4
CASSLESQQDEQYF
>TRBV7-9
CASSLPDRRVYNEQFF
>TRBV14
CASSQEVTGELFF
>TRBV29-1
CSVEGGRSGYYNEQFF
>TRBV4-1
CASSQDNYPLAANEQFF
>TRBV28
CASRKTSGRTYEQYF
>TRBV29-1
CSALSYEAFF
>TRBV24-1
CATSEPLSGIQYF
>TRBV2
CASSERGGTDTQYF
>TRBV28
CASSSGLAGDTDTQYF
>TRBV4-1
CASSQVTGQPPMGYGYTF